A selection of T cell receptor beta chains follows, all from one sample in a study of Graves' ophthalmopathy and Graves' hyperthyroidism. TCRdb re-derived calls from the multiplex PCR reads in MiXCR, one entry per CDR3 protein. The table records fewer than 250,000 distinct CDR3 sequences, approximately 29% of them present only once. The specimen was peripheral blood. Every receptor here comes from a middle-aged man with Graves' ophthalmopathy. Each CDR3 is given with its conserved first and last residue. The order of the fields is CDR3 protein, CDR3 DNA, V gene, J gene, clone size, D gene. A D gene is named only where the DNA matches it firmly. Clone size is not always given. Where it is, it says once, few, many or a class for expanded clones.

CDR3aa: CATPKGRVENTEAFF; CDR3nt: TGTGCCACCCCAAAGGGCAGGGTGGAGAACACTGAAGCTTTCTTT; v_gene: TRBV6-1; j_gene: TRBJ1-1; abundance: -; d_gene: -
CDR3aa: CAWSVTAKAFF; CDR3nt: TGTGCCTGGAGTGTGACAGCTAAAGCTTTCTTT; v_gene: TRBV30; j_gene: TRBJ1-1; abundance: -; d_gene: -
CDR3aa: CASSFGGSYNEQFF; CDR3nt: TGTGCCAGCAGTTTCGGGGGCTCCTACAATGAGCAGTTCTTC; v_gene: TRBV28; j_gene: TRBJ2-1; abundance: many; d_gene: -
CDR3aa: CASSLARGRLSDQPQHF; CDR3nt: TGTGCCAGCAGCTTAGCGCGGGGCAGACTATCTGACCAGCCCCAGCATTTT; v_gene: TRBV7-6; j_gene: TRBJ1-5; abundance: -; d_gene: -
CDR3aa: CASSLKIGLLGDTEAFF; CDR3nt: TGTGCCAGCAGCTTAAAGATCGGACTTCTCGGGGACACTGAAGCTTTCTTT; v_gene: TRBV11-2; j_gene: TRBJ1-1; abundance: -; d_gene: -
CDR3aa: CASSADGDEQYF; CDR3nt: TGTGCCAGCAGCGCGGATGGGGACGAGCAGTACTTC; v_gene: TRBV28; j_gene: TRBJ2-7; abundance: many; d_gene: -
CDR3aa: CAWSGLGEEIETQYF; CDR3nt: TGTGCCTGGAGTGGTCTAGGGGAAGAGATAGAGACCCAGTACTTC; v_gene: TRBV30; j_gene: TRBJ2-5; abundance: many; d_gene: -
CDR3aa: CASSLDGAGGYTF; CDR3nt: TGCGCCAGCAGCTTGGATGGGGCGGGTGGCTACACCTTC; v_gene: TRBV5-1; j_gene: TRBJ1-2; abundance: many; d_gene: -
CDR3aa: CATSADDRAQPQHF; CDR3nt: TGTGCCACCAGTGCCGATGACAGGGCCCAGCCCCAGCATTTT; v_gene: TRBV24-1; j_gene: TRBJ1-5; abundance: many; d_gene: TRBD1
CDR3aa: CSARLRGASTEAFF; CDR3nt: TGCAGTGCTCGGCTTCGCGGGGCGAGCACTGAAGCTTTCTTT; v_gene: TRBV20-1; j_gene: TRBJ1-1; abundance: many; d_gene: -
CDR3aa: CAWSVFSSEQYF; CDR3nt: TGTGCCTGGAGTGTCTTCAGTTCCGAGCAGTACTTC; v_gene: TRBV30; j_gene: TRBJ2-7; abundance: -; d_gene: -
CDR3aa: CASSVGPGASYEQYF; CDR3nt: TGTGCCAGCAGCGTAGGACCAGGGGCTTCCTACGAGCAGTACTTC; v_gene: TRBV9; j_gene: TRBJ2-7; abundance: many; d_gene: -
CDR3aa: CASSLRIGQHEQYF; CDR3nt: TGTGCCAGCAGCTTAAGGATCGGGCAGCACGAGCAGTACTTC; v_gene: TRBV7-2; j_gene: TRBJ2-7; abundance: many; d_gene: -
CDR3aa: CASSTGAGYEQYF; CDR3nt: TGTGCCAGCAGTACAGGGGCGGGGTACGAGCAGTACTTC; v_gene: TRBV25-1; j_gene: TRBJ2-7; abundance: many; d_gene: -
CDR3aa: CASSFGRSQYEQYF; CDR3nt: TGTGCCAGCAGCTTTGGGAGGTCGCAGTACGAGCAGTACTTC; v_gene: TRBV5-6; j_gene: TRBJ2-7; abundance: many; d_gene: -
CDR3aa: CASTRTSGQETQYF; CDR3nt: TGTGCCAGCACCCGGACTAGCGGCCAAGAGACCCAGTACTTC; v_gene: TRBV6-1; j_gene: TRBJ2-5; abundance: -; d_gene: TRBD2
CDR3aa: CASSERLAGAYEQYF; CDR3nt: TGTGCCAGCAGTGAACGACTAGCGGGAGCCTACGAGCAGTACTTC; v_gene: TRBV6-1; j_gene: TRBJ2-7; abundance: many; d_gene: TRBD2
CDR3aa: CSVEGGERQQETQYF; CDR3nt: TGCAGCGTTGAAGGCGGGGAAAGGCAGCAAGAGACCCAGTACTTC; v_gene: TRBV29-1; j_gene: TRBJ2-5; abundance: -; d_gene: -
CDR3aa: CAWKETVSPYEQYF; CDR3nt: TGTGCCTGGAAGGAGACGGTCAGCCCCTACGAGCAGTACTTC; v_gene: TRBV30; j_gene: TRBJ2-7; abundance: many; d_gene: -
CDR3aa: CASSLQGPYQPQHF; CDR3nt: TGTGCCAGCAGTTTACAGGGACCCTATCAGCCCCAGCATTTT; v_gene: TRBV12-3/TRBV12-4; j_gene: TRBJ1-5; abundance: -; d_gene: -
CDR3aa: CAVQTGNQPQHF; CDR3nt: TGTGCGGTGCAGACGGGGAATCAGCCCCAGCATTTT; v_gene: TRBV28; j_gene: TRBJ1-5; abundance: -; d_gene: -
CDR3aa: CASRPSVGGYTF; CDR3nt: TGTGCCAGCAGGCCGTCGGTTGGTGGCTACACCTTC; v_gene: TRBV6-1; j_gene: TRBJ1-2; abundance: -; d_gene: -
CDR3aa: CASRRPGQGNLNEQYF; CDR3nt: TGTGCCAGCAGACGTCCGGGACAGGGAAATTTGAACGAGCAGTACTTC; v_gene: TRBV7-2; j_gene: TRBJ2-7; abundance: many; d_gene: TRBD1
CDR3aa: CASSSGGFEQYF; CDR3nt: TGTGCCAGCAGCAGCGGGGGGTTCGAGCAGTACTTC; v_gene: TRBV2; j_gene: TRBJ2-7; abundance: many; d_gene: TRBD2
CDR3aa: CASSYPAAKNIQYF; CDR3nt: TGTGCCAGCAGTTACCCCGCAGCCAAAAACATTCAGTACTTC; v_gene: TRBV28; j_gene: TRBJ2-4; abundance: -; d_gene: -
CDR3aa: CASSLEESSSGNTIYF; CDR3nt: TGTGCCAGCAGCTTAGAGGAATCAAGCTCTGGAAACACCATATATTTT; v_gene: TRBV7-9; j_gene: TRBJ1-3; abundance: many; d_gene: -
CDR3aa: CASSEVVRLSGELFF; CDR3nt: TGTGCCAGCAGTGAAGTGGTCAGACTATCCGGGGAGCTGTTTTTT; v_gene: TRBV6-1; j_gene: TRBJ2-2; abundance: many; d_gene: -
CDR3aa: CASSPRSQGAGETQYF; CDR3nt: TGTGCCAGCAGTCCCAGGAGTCAGGGGGCTGGGGAGACCCAGTACTTC; v_gene: TRBV12-3/TRBV12-4; j_gene: TRBJ2-5; abundance: many; d_gene: TRBD1
CDR3aa: CASREDRLSQPQHF; CDR3nt: TGTGCCAGCAGGGAGGACAGGCTGAGTCAGCCCCAGCATTTT; v_gene: TRBV6-2/TRBV6-3; j_gene: TRBJ1-5; abundance: -; d_gene: TRBD1
CDR3aa: CAGRTTGEARYGYTF; CDR3nt: TGTGCCGGCAGAACCACAGGGGAGGCTCGCTATGGCTACACCTTC; v_gene: TRBV12-3/TRBV12-4; j_gene: TRBJ1-2; abundance: many; d_gene: TRBD1
CDR3aa: CATRTGDGEQYF; CDR3nt: TGTGCCACCCGGACAGGGGATGGGGAGCAGTACTTC; v_gene: TRBV15; j_gene: TRBJ2-7; abundance: many; d_gene: TRBD1
CDR3aa: CASSYRGPARNTGELFF; CDR3nt: TGTGCCAGCAGTTATCGGGGCCCAGCCCGGAACACCGGGGAGCTGTTTTTT; v_gene: TRBV6-2/TRBV6-3; j_gene: TRBJ2-2; abundance: -; d_gene: -
CDR3aa: CASSPPIIPETQYF; CDR3nt: TGTGCCAGCAGCCCTCCGATAATACCAGAGACCCAGTACTTC; v_gene: TRBV28; j_gene: TRBJ2-5; abundance: -; d_gene: -
CDR3aa: CSASFQGLAGEINEQYF; CDR3nt: TGCAGTGCTAGCTTTCAAGGACTAGCGGGAGAGATAAACGAGCAGTACTTC; v_gene: TRBV20-1; j_gene: TRBJ2-7; abundance: many; d_gene: TRBD2
CDR3aa: CSVEDLEGGHKETQYF; CDR3nt: TGCAGCGTTGAAGATCTGGAGGGAGGGCATAAAGAGACCCAGTACTTC; v_gene: TRBV29-1; j_gene: TRBJ2-5; abundance: many; d_gene: TRBD2
CDR3aa: CASSFFGSSSYEQYF; CDR3nt: TGTGCCAGCAGCTTCTTTGGGTCTTCTTCCTACGAGCAGTACTTC; v_gene: TRBV7-2; j_gene: TRBJ2-7; abundance: few; d_gene: -
CDR3aa: CASSLVSEQFF; CDR3nt: TGCGCCAGCTCCCTTGTTAGTGAGCAGTTCTTC; v_gene: TRBV5-1; j_gene: TRBJ2-1; abundance: many; d_gene: -
CDR3aa: CASSQEWGGLQETQYF; CDR3nt: TGCGCCAGCAGCCAAGAATGGGGGGGACTCCAAGAGACCCAGTACTTC; v_gene: TRBV4-3; j_gene: TRBJ2-5; abundance: many; d_gene: TRBD2
CDR3aa: CASAIQGTWGETQYF; CDR3nt: TGTGCCAGCGCTATACAGGGGACCTGGGGAGAGACCCAGTACTTC; v_gene: TRBV12-3/TRBV12-4; j_gene: TRBJ2-5; abundance: many; d_gene: TRBD1
CDR3aa: CASSYSGTLSYEQYF; CDR3nt: TGTGCCAGCAGCTATAGCGGAACCCTCTCCTACGAGCAGTACTTC; v_gene: TRBV12-3/TRBV12-4; j_gene: TRBJ2-7; abundance: -; d_gene: -
CDR3aa: CASSPDSYHDQPQHF; CDR3nt: TGTGCCAGCAGCCCAGACAGTTACCATGATCAGCCCCAGCATTTT; v_gene: TRBV7-6; j_gene: TRBJ1-5; abundance: -; d_gene: -
CDR3aa: CSARVGSNLNYGYTF; CDR3nt: TGCAGTGCTAGGGTCGGTTCCAACCTTAACTATGGCTACACCTTC; v_gene: TRBV20-1; j_gene: TRBJ1-2; abundance: many; d_gene: -
CDR3aa: CASSRLPGEKNIQYF; CDR3nt: TGTGCCAGCAGCCGATTACCCGGGGAGAAAAACATTCAGTACTTC; v_gene: TRBV7-6; j_gene: TRBJ2-4; abundance: many; d_gene: -
CDR3aa: CASRRTGGENTIYF; CDR3nt: TGCGCCAGCAGACGGACAGGGGGGGAAAACACCATATATTTT; v_gene: TRBV5-1; j_gene: TRBJ1-3; abundance: many; d_gene: TRBD1
CDR3aa: CSAKDYYEQYF; CDR3nt: TGCAGTGCTAAGGACTACTACGAGCAGTACTTC; v_gene: TRBV20-1; j_gene: TRBJ2-7; abundance: many; d_gene: -
CDR3aa: CASSKEGQVADSPLHF; CDR3nt: TGCGCCAGCAGCAAGGAGGGACAGGTGGCGGATTCACCCCTCCACTTT; v_gene: TRBV5-1; j_gene: TRBJ1-6; abundance: many; d_gene: TRBD1
CDR3aa: CSASRDISYEQYF; CDR3nt: TGCAGTGCTAGCAGGGACATCTCCTACGAGCAGTACTTC; v_gene: TRBV20-1; j_gene: TRBJ2-7; abundance: many; d_gene: -
CDR3aa: CASSQTSYGYTF; CDR3nt: TGTGCCAGCAGTCAGACCAGCTATGGCTACACCTTC; v_gene: TRBV12-3/TRBV12-4; j_gene: TRBJ1-2; abundance: -; d_gene: -
CDR3aa: CASMRTSEAYEQYF; CDR3nt: TGTGCCAGCATGAGGACTAGCGAGGCCTACGAGCAGTACTTC; v_gene: TRBV11-1; j_gene: TRBJ2-7; abundance: -; d_gene: TRBD2
CDR3aa: CASSLGSDGRVYGYTF; CDR3nt: TGTGCCAGCAGCTTAGGCTCGGACGGAAGAGTCTATGGCTACACCTTC; v_gene: TRBV13; j_gene: TRBJ1-2; abundance: many; d_gene: -
CDR3aa: CATSDSKTGYEQYF; CDR3nt: TGCGCCACCAGTGATTCCAAGACAGGCTACGAGCAGTACTTC; v_gene: TRBV24-1; j_gene: TRBJ2-7; abundance: -; d_gene: -
CDR3aa: CAWSTQTGRGQETQYF; CDR3nt: TGTGCCTGGAGTACCCAGACAGGGAGGGGTCAAGAGACCCAGTACTTC; v_gene: TRBV30; j_gene: TRBJ2-5; abundance: many; d_gene: -
CDR3aa: CATSPAGTTQETQYF; CDR3nt: TGTGCCACCAGTCCTGCTGGGACTACCCAAGAGACCCAGTACTTC; v_gene: TRBV24-1; j_gene: TRBJ2-5; abundance: many; d_gene: TRBD2
CDR3aa: CASSFYRGHWMNTEAFF; CDR3nt: TGTGCCAGCAGTTTTTATAGGGGGCATTGGATGAACACTGAAGCTTTCTTT; v_gene: TRBV27; j_gene: TRBJ1-1; abundance: many; d_gene: TRBD1